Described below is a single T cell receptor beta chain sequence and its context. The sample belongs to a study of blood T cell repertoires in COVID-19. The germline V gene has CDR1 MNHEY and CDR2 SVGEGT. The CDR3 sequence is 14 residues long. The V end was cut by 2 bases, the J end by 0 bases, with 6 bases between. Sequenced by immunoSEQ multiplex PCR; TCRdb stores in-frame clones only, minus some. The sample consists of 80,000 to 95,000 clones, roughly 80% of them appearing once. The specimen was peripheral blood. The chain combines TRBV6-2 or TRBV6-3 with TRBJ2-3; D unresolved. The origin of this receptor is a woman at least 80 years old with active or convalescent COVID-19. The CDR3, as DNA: TGTGCCAGCAGTTACCGGGTTAGCACAGATACGCAGTATTTT. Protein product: CASSYRVSTDTQYF.